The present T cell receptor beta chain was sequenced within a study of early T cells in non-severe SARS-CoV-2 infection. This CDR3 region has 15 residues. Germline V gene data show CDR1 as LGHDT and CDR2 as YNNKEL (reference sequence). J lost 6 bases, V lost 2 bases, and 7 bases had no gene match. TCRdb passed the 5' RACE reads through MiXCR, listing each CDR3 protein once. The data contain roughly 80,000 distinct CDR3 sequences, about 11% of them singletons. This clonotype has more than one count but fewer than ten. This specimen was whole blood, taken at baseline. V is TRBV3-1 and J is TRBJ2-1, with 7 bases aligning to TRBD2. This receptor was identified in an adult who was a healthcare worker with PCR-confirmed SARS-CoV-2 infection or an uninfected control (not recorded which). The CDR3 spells CASSQQWEGSNEQFF. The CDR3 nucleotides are TGTGCCAGCAGCCAACAATGGGAGGGTTCCAATGAGCAGTTCTTC.